Below, one T cell receptor beta chain is given with its context. The data originate from a study of blood T cell repertoires in COVID-19. Study in general: Samples of COVID-19 (acute and convalescent) were obtained from the United States, Italy and Spain. T cells, B-cell-depleted T cells, or PBMCs provided the cDNA or gDNA that served as material.

Original handling: Nucleated cell counts were estimated from reference gene primer amplification. Generated by immunoSEQ multiplex PCR, the TCRdb table keeps only in-frame clones and is missing some. V and J calls and clone size are given by that table; D and trimming were obtained from the DNA. The sample yields some 66,000 clones, 85% to 90% seen once. The material sequenced was peripheral blood. The TCR was taken from a human donor with active COVID-19. The donor label of this sample is uncertain.

This CDR3 reads CASSLASGGLNEQFF. CDR3 nucleotides: TGTGCCAGCAGCTTGGCTAGCGGGGGTCTTAATGAGCAGTTCTTC. The chain uses TRBV7-3 and TRBJ2-1, with 10 bases fitting TRBD2. CDR3 length equals 15 residues. V lost 3 bases to trimming and J lost 7 bases; unmatched junction nucleotides: 6. Germline lookup yields CDR1 SGHTA and CDR2 FQGTGA.